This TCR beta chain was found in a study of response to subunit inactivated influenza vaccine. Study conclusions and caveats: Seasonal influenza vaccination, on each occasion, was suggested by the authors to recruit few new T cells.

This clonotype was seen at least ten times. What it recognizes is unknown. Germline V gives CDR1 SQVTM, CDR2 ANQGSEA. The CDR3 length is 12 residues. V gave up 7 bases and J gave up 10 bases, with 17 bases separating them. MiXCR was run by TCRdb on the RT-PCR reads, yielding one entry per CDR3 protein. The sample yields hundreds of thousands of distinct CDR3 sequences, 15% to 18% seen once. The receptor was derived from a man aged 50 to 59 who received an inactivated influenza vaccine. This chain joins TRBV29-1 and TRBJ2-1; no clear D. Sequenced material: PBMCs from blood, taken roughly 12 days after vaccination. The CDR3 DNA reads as TGCAGCGGAAAGCTGCTTGTTGACGAGCAGTTCTTC. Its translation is CSGKLLVDEQFF.